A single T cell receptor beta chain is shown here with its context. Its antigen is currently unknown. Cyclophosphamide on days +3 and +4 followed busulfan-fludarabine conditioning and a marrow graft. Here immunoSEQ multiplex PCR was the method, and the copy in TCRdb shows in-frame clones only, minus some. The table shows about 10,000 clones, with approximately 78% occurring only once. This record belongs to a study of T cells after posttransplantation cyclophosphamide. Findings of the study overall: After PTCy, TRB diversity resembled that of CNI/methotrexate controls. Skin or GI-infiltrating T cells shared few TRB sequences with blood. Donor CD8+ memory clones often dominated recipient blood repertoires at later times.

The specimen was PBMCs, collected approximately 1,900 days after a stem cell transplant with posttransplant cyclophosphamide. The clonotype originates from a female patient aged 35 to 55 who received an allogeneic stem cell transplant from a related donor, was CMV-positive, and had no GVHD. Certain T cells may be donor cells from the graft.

The CDR3 reads CAISESIRGLAGHTGELFF. The CDR3, as DNA: TGTGCCATCAGTGAGTCGATCCGAGGACTAGCGGGACATACCGGGGAGCTGTTTTTT. V usage is TRBV10-3 and J usage is TRBJ2-2; the match to TRBD2 covers 12 bases. Trimming at V came to 0 bases and at J to 5 bases, leaving 10 bases not matched to a gene. The CDR3 has 19 residues. Germline V gene data show CDR1 as ENHRY and CDR2 as SYGVKD.